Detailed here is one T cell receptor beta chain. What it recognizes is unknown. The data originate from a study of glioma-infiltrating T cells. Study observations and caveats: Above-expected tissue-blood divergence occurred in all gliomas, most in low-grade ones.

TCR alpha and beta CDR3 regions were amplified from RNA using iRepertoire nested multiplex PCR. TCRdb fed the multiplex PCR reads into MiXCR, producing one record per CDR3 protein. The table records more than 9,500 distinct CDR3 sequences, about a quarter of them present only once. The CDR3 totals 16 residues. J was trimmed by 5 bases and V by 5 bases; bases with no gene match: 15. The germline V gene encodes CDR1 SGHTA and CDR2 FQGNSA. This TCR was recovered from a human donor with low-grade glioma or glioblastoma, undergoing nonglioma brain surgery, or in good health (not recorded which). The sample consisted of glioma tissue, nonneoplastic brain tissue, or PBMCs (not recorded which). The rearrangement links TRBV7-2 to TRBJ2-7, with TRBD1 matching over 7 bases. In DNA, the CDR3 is TGTGCCAGCAGCGTAACAGAGGGGGCAAGGACCCACGAGCAGTACTTC. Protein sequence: CASSVTEGARTHEQYF.